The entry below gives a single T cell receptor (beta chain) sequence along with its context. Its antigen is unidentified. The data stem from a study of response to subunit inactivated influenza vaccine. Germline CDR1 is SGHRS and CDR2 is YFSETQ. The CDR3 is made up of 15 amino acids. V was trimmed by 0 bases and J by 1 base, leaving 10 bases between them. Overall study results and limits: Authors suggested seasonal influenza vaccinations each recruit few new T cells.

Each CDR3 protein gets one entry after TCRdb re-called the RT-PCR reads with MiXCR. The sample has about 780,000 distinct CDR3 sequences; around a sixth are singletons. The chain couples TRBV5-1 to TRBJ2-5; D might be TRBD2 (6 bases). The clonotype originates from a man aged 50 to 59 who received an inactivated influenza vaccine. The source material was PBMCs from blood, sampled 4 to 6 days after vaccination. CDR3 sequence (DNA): TGCGCCAGCAGCTTGGACGGGGGACCCCAAGAGACCCAGTACTTC. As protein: CASSLDGGPQETQYF.